Below are 22 T cell receptor beta chains sequenced from a single sample in a study of T cells in Graves' hyperthyroidism and ophthalmopathy. What was amplified from RNA transcripts were TCR beta CDR3 regions. HTBI primers drove first-round RT-PCR of the TCR CDR3. MiXCR, applied by TCRdb to the multiplex PCR reads, yields one record per CDR3 protein. The table shows fewer than 600,000 distinct CDR3 sequences, with approximately 15% occurring only once. The sequenced material came from blood. These receptor sequences come from a woman under 30 with Graves' hyperthyroidism.

In its sample, this clonotype was seen many times. This chain uses TRBV13 with TRBJ2-5; 9 nucleotides match TRBD1. Trimming took 3 bases from V and 4 from J; bases not matched to a gene: 6. Germline V lookup: CDR1 PRHDT, CDR2 FYEKMQ (reference sequence). The CDR3 totals 15 residues. This CDR3 reads CASSFRDRVTETQYF. CDR3 DNA: TGTGCCAGCAGCTTCCGGGACAGGGTAACAGAGACCCAGTACTTC. Variable domain in full (rest from reference TRBV13 and TRBJ2-5): AAGVIQSPRHLIKEKRETATLKCYPIPRHDTVYWYQQGPGQDPQFLISFYEKMQSDKGSIPDRFSAQQFSDYHSELNMSSLELGDSALYFCASSFRDRVTETQYFGPGTRLLVL.

This clonotype was detected only a few times. The chain couples TRBV20-1 to TRBJ1-2, with D tentatively TRBD1 (5 bases). The V gene's germline CDR1 is DFQATT and CDR2 SNEGSKA (reference sequence). This CDR3 is built from 12 residues. V was shortened by 3 bases and J by 4 bases, with 9 bases between the two germline ends. The CDR3 spells CSASVRAYGYTF. In DNA, the CDR3 is TGCAGTGCTAGCGTCAGGGCCTATGGCTACACCTTC.

This clonotype was seen ten or more times. The chain has TRBV18 and TRBJ2-6; D is perhaps TRBD2 (5 bases). CDR1 and CDR2 (germline): KGHSH, LQKENI. This CDR3 has 15 amino acids. V lost 0 bases to trimming and J lost 3 bases, with 6 bases between them. The DNA for the CDR3 is TGTGCCAGCTCACCACCCCGGGATGGGGCCAACGTCCTGACTTTC. This codes for CASSPPRDGANVLTF.

This clonotype was observed a few times. This chain connects TRBV30 to TRBJ2-3, with no clear D. The V and J ends lost 4 bases and 0 bases respectively, with 8 bases between them. In germline, CDR1 is GTSNPN, CDR2 SVGIG (reference sequence). The CDR3 is made up of 13 amino acids. CDR3 sequence (DNA): TGTGCCTGGACACCCTCTAGCACAGATACGCAGTATTTT. Encoded protein: CAWTPSSTDTQYF.

Turning to this clonotype: This could be a read error, since a much larger clone is one nucleotide away. This rearrangement joins TRBV12-3 or TRBV12-4 to TRBJ1-1; D unclear. The CDR3 loop spans 13 amino acids. The V and J ends lost 7 bases and 1 base respectively, with 10 bases between them. In DNA form, the CDR3 reads TGTGCCAGCACCTCGACGGGGAACACTGAAGCTTTCTTT. Amino acid sequence: CASTSTGNTEAFF.

This clonotype has more than one count but fewer than ten. V usage is TRBV7-6 and J usage is TRBJ1-1, with D possibly being TRBD1 (5 bases). The CDR3 totals 17 residues. Per the germline V gene, CDR1 is SGHVS and CDR2 is FNYEAQ. Trimming shortened V by 0 bases and J by 4 bases, and 18 bases separated the two germline ends. CDR3 in DNA: TGTGCCAGCAGCTTAGCGGGGACGGATGCGATGAGCACTGAAGCTTTCTTT. Residues: CASSLAGTDAMSTEAFF.

This chain uses TRBV5-1 with TRBJ2-3; no clear D. CDR3 size: 16 residues. Trimming removed 1 base from V and 2 bases from J, with 14 bases in between. The germline V gene encodes CDR1 SGHRS and CDR2 YFSETQ. The DNA for the CDR3 is TGCGCCAGCAGCTTGCCGTCGGGCTTGATCACAGATACGCAGTATTTT. Its translation is CASSLPSGLITDTQYF.

Ten or more counts support this clonotype. The V call is TRBV2, the J call TRBJ2-5; D gene unclear. Trimming took off 3 bases at V and 7 bases at J, with 6 bases between the two ends. The CDR3 covers 11 residues. Germline CDR1 and CDR2: SNHLY and FYNNEI. CDR3 region: CASSEPGTQYF. In DNA, the CDR3 is TGTGCCAGCAGTGAGCCCGGGACCCAGTACTTC.

The V gene is TRBV9, the J gene TRBJ1-3; perhaps TRBD1 as D (5 bases). CDR1 and CDR2 (germline): SGDLS, YYNGEE. With 1 base removed from V and 2 bases from J, the gap between germline ends came to 10 bases. This CDR3 contains 15 residues. Here the CDR3 reads CASSVRGGPGNTIYF. CDR3 bases: TGTGCCAGCAGCGTAAGGGGTGGGCCTGGAAACACCATATATTTT.

Concerning this clonotype: This sequence may be a read error, since a much larger clone differs from it by one base. The CDR3 protein is CASSLEAGVTEAFF. Here the CDR3 DNA reads TGTGCCAGCTCACTAGAGGCAGGGGTCACTGAAGCTTTCTTT. The genes are TRBV18 and TRBJ1-1; TRBD1 is a possible D gene (6 bases). V was pared by 4 bases and J by 4 bases, with 13 bases between. The CDR3 has 14 residues. The germline gives CDR1 KGHSH, CDR2 LQKENI.

This CDR3 reads CSASRAKGAYEQYV. The CDR3 nucleotides read TGCAGTGCTAGCCGAGCAAAGGGGGCCTACGAGCAGTACGTC. This rearrangement joins TRBV20-1 to TRBJ2-7, with D maybe TRBD1 (6 bases). V lost 3 bases and J lost 2, with 14 bases in between. The CDR3 loop spans 14 amino acids. The germline V gene has CDR1 DFQATT and CDR2 SNEGSKA (reference sequence).

This clonotype has at least ten counts. The CDR3 here is CASSSSAFLNEQYF. The CDR3 bases are TGTGCCAGCAGTTCTAGCGCCTTTCTCAACGAGCAGTACTTC. V usage is TRBV27 and J usage is TRBJ2-7; possible D gene TRBD2, 6 bases. Germline V gene data show CDR1 as MNHEY and CDR2 as SMNVEV (reference sequence). The CDR3 spans 14 residues. Between the trimmed V and J ends, which lost 4 bases and 5 bases, there was a span of 15 bases.

The sample holds many counts of this clonotype. This chain links TRBV29-1 with TRBJ1-5; TRBD1 is a possible D gene (5 bases). The CDR3 length is 12 residues. Germline assignment: CDR1 SQVTM and CDR2 ANQGSEA. V lost 6 bases to trimming and J lost 2 bases, with 8 bases between them. The DNA of the CDR3 is TGCAGCGTGGGACCGGGCAATCAGCCCCAGCATTTT. It encodes CSVGPGNQPQHF.

This clonotype appeared many times. This rearrangement joins TRBV25-1 to TRBJ1-2; D gene ambiguous. The germline V gene encodes CDR1 MGHDK and CDR2 SYGVNS. The length of the CDR3 is 12 residues. Trimming left V 6 bases short and J 2 bases short, with 7 bases between. The DNA for the CDR3 is TGTGCCAGCAGAGGACCGAACTATGGCTACACCTTC. Translated, it gives CASRGPNYGYTF.

A remark on this clonotype: A much larger clonotype is one base distant, so this may be a read error. The missing conserved phenylalanine or tryptophan at the end of this CDR3 makes a read error likely. The V and J genes are TRBV30 and TRBJ2-7; D unclear. Germline V lookup: CDR1 GTSNPN, CDR2 SVGIG (reference sequence). The germline V and J ends were trimmed by 0 bases and 5 bases, with 20 bases remaining between them. This CDR3 is built from 16 residues. CDR3 coding DNA: TGTGCCTGGAGTGTACCCTTTTGGACCAGTTCCCACGAGCAGTACCTC. Translation gives CAWSVPFWTSSHEQYL.

The table lists this clonotype with many counts. The chain carries TRBV12-3 or TRBV12-4 and TRBJ1-3; no clear D. The CDR3 loop spans 15 amino acids. Trimming took off 8 bases at V and 0 bases at J, with 14 bases between the two ends. CDR3 region: CASLLGHCSGNTIYF. The CDR3, as DNA: TGTGCCAGCCTCCTAGGTCACTGCTCTGGAAACACCATATATTTT.

In its sample, this clonotype was seen many times. The chain carries TRBV5-8 and TRBJ2-7; 10 nucleotides match TRBD2. Germline-derived CDR1 and CDR2 are SGHTS and YDEGEE. The V and J ends lost 0 bases and 6 bases, in that order; junction bases with no gene match: 6. The CDR3 has 15 amino acids. This CDR3 reads CASSLDASGSTEQYF. Here the CDR3 DNA reads TGTGCCAGCAGCTTGGACGCTAGCGGGAGCACCGAGCAGTACTTC. The full variable domain, with the rest looked up from reference TRBV5-8 and TRBJ2-7, is EAGVTQSPTHLIKTRGQQATLRCSPISGHTSVYWYQQALGLGLQFLLWYDEGEERNRGNFPPRFSGRQFPNYSSELNVNALELEDSALYLCASSLDASGSTEQYFGPGTRLTVT.

Many counts were recorded for this clonotype. This chain connects TRBV5-1 to TRBJ2-7; 10 bases match TRBD1. The CDR3 has 17 residues. From germline, CDR1 is SGHRS and CDR2 YFSETQ. V trimming: 2 bases; J trimming: 3 bases; junction bases outside the gene matches: 11. CDR3 in amino acids: CASSFADSGTGVYEQYF. CDR3 nucleotide sequence: TGCGCCAGCAGCTTTGCTGACTCCGGGACAGGGGTCTACGAGCAGTACTTC.

Of note for this clonotype: One junction end does not reproduce the germline sequence, and a read error may be involved. This chain links TRBV12-3 or TRBV12-4 with TRBJ2-6; a possible D gene is TRBD2 (6 bases). The CDR3 has 14 residues. The CDR3 coding sequence is TGTGCCAGCAGTGGACTATCTGGGGCCAACGTCCCGACTTTC. Protein sequence: CASSGLSGANVPTF.

This clonotype was counted ten times or more. The V call is TRBV7-9, the J call TRBJ2-3; the D is unclear. Trimming took off 5 bases at V and 2 bases at J, with 14 bases between the two ends. CDR1 and CDR2 from the germline V gene are SEHNR and FQNEAQ (reference sequence). The CDR3 has 15 amino acids. CDR3 nucleotides: TGTGCCAGCAGCGCACCGAGGACCATCACAGATACGCAGTATTTT. It translates to CASSAPRTITDTQYF.

At least ten counts were recorded for this clonotype. The V call is TRBV6-1, the J call TRBJ1-5; D uncertain. V was shortened by 4 bases and J by 7 bases, with 11 bases between the two germline ends. CDR3 length: 13 residues. Germline CDR1 and CDR2: MNHNS and SASEGT. The CDR3 protein is CASSVRVGQPQHF. CDR3 nucleotides: TGTGCCAGCAGTGTTAGGGTGGGCCAGCCCCAGCATTTT.

This clonotype was recorded at least ten times. The chain uses TRBV15 and TRBJ2-6; 12 bases are shared with TRBD1. The germline V gene has CDR1 LNHNV and CDR2 YYDKDF (reference sequence). CDR3 size: 15 residues. The junction had 3 bases not matched to a gene; V was cut back by 8 bases and J by 4 bases. The CDR3 coding sequence is TGTGCCACCGGGACAGGGGGCGCGGGGGCCAACGTCCTGACTTTC. It is translated as CATGTGGAGANVLTF.